This T cell receptor beta chain was found in a study of cytomegalovirus exposure and HLA in healthy donors (dated by TCRdb to about 2017). About the investigation overall: In an earlier analysis of 450 to 750 of the donors, 250 to 300 Gb of sequence data and 100 million or so unique TCR beta sequences from about 190 million T cells were reported. An early release covering around 630 HLA-typed donors comprised about 290 gigabases of sequencing data and 85 million to 100 million unique TCR sequences. Among about 390 genotyped donors of the cohort, an average of roughly 240,000 unique TCR beta nucleotide sequences were sequenced per donor, around 20% of them non-productive. The study used immunosequencing to profile the T cell repertoires of 600 to 850 subjects and linked those repertoires to cytomegalovirus serostatus. Typing coverage varied by locus: roughly 620-640 donors for A, B, C, DRB1 and DQB1; roughly 520 for DQA1; more than 600 for DPA1; fewer than 480 for DPB1. All discovery cohort repertoires had been generated using a single sequencing platform. Because of strong linkage in the cohort, roughly 5 DR-DQ haplotypes were treated as single units for association and clustering. An earlier analysis of 587 of the donors used high-throughput TCR beta sequencing to judge whether each TCR beta V gene segment behaved as functional or pseudogenic. Rather than drawing on any new phenotypic data, the later analysis identified candidate immune exposures from TCR beta sequences and the way those sequences occurred across donors. HLA typing covered class I and class II loci at four-digit resolution. The aim of the study was to test whether cataloging public T cell receptors could identify signatures of past pathogen exposure. Donor age, sex, ethnicity and CMV serostatus were compiled together with the repertoire data. To predict cytomegalovirus infection status, the study combined high-throughput TCR immunosequencing, statistical association of individual TCRs with disease status, and machine learning. Along with the approximately 650-subject first cohort, a separate validation cohort of around 110 different subjects was used. The genetic ancestry cluster associated with self-reported Caucasian donors included about 84% of the roughly 380 genotyped donors. A later genetic analysis took genome-wide SNP genotypes for about 55% of the roughly 700 donors and used that subset as a discovery cohort. A later analysis re-examined previously published TCR beta repertoires from more than 650 donors and added high-resolution HLA genotyping to investigate patterns of TCR occurrence.

The germline V end is reduced by 8 bases and the J end by 5 bases; junction bases left unmatched: 6. CDR1 and CDR2 are drawn from the germline V gene: SGHVS, FQNEAQ. The CDR3 goes from the cysteine to the phenylalanine over 13 residues. Of all the DNA, just the CDR3 is kept, 39 bases in frame from base 1. The cohort consisted of 600 to 700 healthy bone marrow donors. Cohort members were all nominally healthy when sampled, although unrecorded immune exposures were likely present. The donor was CMV seropositive and was included in the group of almost 300 seropositive cohort members. Each donor provided a peripheral blood sample, and peripheral blood mononuclear cells were used for TCR beta sequencing. The Qiagen DNeasy Blood Extraction Kit was used to extract genomic DNA from the blood cell samples. Library construction relied on the immunoSEQ multiplex PCR assay. A mixture of 60 forward primers for TCR Vbeta segments and 13 reverse primers for TCR Jbeta segments was used in the multiplex PCR. A multiplex PCR assay on genomic DNA amplified the CDR3 region of rearranged TCR beta genes. The amplified TCR beta libraries were sequenced on the Illumina HiSeq System as 87-base-pair reads. Per the original workflow: A later analysis counted 65 million to 90 million unique TCR beta chains across the 700 or so repertoires, and some 11 million of these chains were shared by at least two donors. A nearest-neighbor algorithm error-corrected the raw reads and collapsed the reads into unique sequences, merging closely related sequences to remove PCR and sequencing errors. V, D and J gene segments were assigned by aligning CDR3 sequences to IMGT reference sequences. Each retained sequence needed at least a six-nucleotide match to both a V gene segment and a J gene segment. Rearrangements were classified as productive when the CDR3 lacked stop codons and remained in frame with V and J, and all other rearrangements were classified as non-productive. CDR3 was defined according to IMGT convention as the region running from the second conserved V-encoded cysteine to the conserved J-encoded phenylalanine. In an earlier analysis of 550 to 650 of the donors, sequences lacking an unambiguous match to a single V gene segment were excluded. An earlier analysis of 587 of the donors classified V segments as functional when productive rearrangements were above 56.7% and as segregating when the standard deviation between donors was above 5%. To diagnose cytomegalovirus status from the catalog of TCR beta chain sequences, a statistical classification framework was built. In a later analysis, V and J genes were assigned by comparing TCR nucleotide sequences against IMGT/GENE-DB human TR gene sequences. In a later analysis, CDR3 sequences and most-parsimonious VDJ recombination scenarios were assigned using the TCRdist pipeline. A later analysis defined each TCR beta chain by its CDR3 amino acid sequence plus V-gene family, and excluded reads lacking a unique V-gene family. A later analysis removed 550 to 700 highly shared, low-generation-probability nucleotide sequences to deal with suspected cross-contamination and a sequencing artifact. In a later analysis, a clonal expansion index for each public chain was calculated from normalized within-repertoire ranks of inferred template counts. In a later analysis, generation probabilities were computed using a VDJ recombination model fitted to out-of-frame rearrangements, and the results were checked against IGoR. In a later analysis, hypergeometric tests were used to score TCR-TCR, TCR-HLA and TCR-CMV co-occurrence, with a repertoire-size bias correction applied to TCR pairs. In a later analysis, false discovery rates were estimated by permuting HLA or CMV assignments 20 times. In a later analysis, co-occurring TCRs were grouped using DBSCAN, and TCRdist sequence similarity was added for clustering within HLA-allele-positive subsets. Repertoires with fewer than 30,000 or more than 120,000 public chains, plus five repertoires with anomalous nucleotide sharing, were excluded from co-occurrence clustering. The source is immuneACCESS, and TCRdb retained only in-frame sequences with V and J called. Part of the clones is not carried over; for the studies checked, unresolved V genes explain less than half of this, and the remainder is unexplained. V and J calls and clone size are those listed in that table; D and trimming were worked out from the DNA. This sample lists about 140,000 clones; about three quarters were detected once. 4.2% of the sample belongs to the ten largest clones.

Broader findings and caveats from the paper: An earlier analysis of around 540 of the donors showed that most TCR beta V segments appeared in productive rearrangements either about 87% or about 30% of the time, which broadly matched IMGT annotations. In vitro tests confirmed that three of the cytomegalovirus-associated TCR beta chains recognize cytomegalovirus antigens. According to a later analysis, parvovirus B19, influenza, CMV and Epstein-Barr virus appeared linked to several top co-occurrence clusters. A cluster of highly shared sequence variants was judged likely to represent a technical artifact of the sequencing pipeline. V-gene and J-gene trimming of TCR beta chains was associated with a missense DCLRE1C variant in a later genetic analysis, and the association was replicated in an independent cohort. For the cohort, immune exposure information was limited to CMV serostatus. Only TCR beta chains were sequenced in this cohort, and the absence of alpha or paired-chain data limited detectable features. Because counts were too low, 15 or so rarely observed V segments, including chromosome 9 orphons, were excluded from the earlier analysis of 587 of the donors. According to a later genetic analysis, donors in an Asian-associated ancestry cluster had fewer N-insertions in productive TCRs than the approximately 700-donor mean. The presence/absence analyses assumed that sequencing depth was roughly uniform across donors, and that assumption may not be true. In a later analysis, 16,951 TCR beta sequences were associated with specific HLA alleles at a false discovery rate of 0.05. In a later analysis, HLA-associated TCR beta chains showed more clonal expansion and lower generation probabilities than non-associated chains that were equally common. Some IMGT-functional V segments, including TRBV6-2 and TRBV6-3, could not be told apart with the 87-base-pair reads, so those segments were excluded. Strong co-occurrence of HLA alleles, especially DR and DQ, made assigning TCR associations to individual alleles difficult. The classifier was reported to diagnose cytomegalovirus status with high specificity and sensitivity in both the original and validation cohorts. Because HLA typing was unavailable for some donors at each locus, only the typed subset was used in association tests. In a later analysis, TCR association rates were found to vary across HLA loci, with the most associated TCRs seen for DRB1 alleles and the fewest for HLA-C alleles. Correlated functional status among segregating V segments might be attributable to linkage disequilibrium, but an unknown experimental factor could not be ruled out. Most TCR sequences were seen in very few donors, while some public TCRs were found in many individuals. According to a later analysis, most CMV-associated TCR beta chains appeared to be HLA-restricted, and the HLA associations seemed to be driven largely by CMV exposure. In the study, around 150 TCR beta chains were listed as associated with cytomegalovirus. The authors suggested that the approach could potentially be generalized to other disease states and immunological phenotypes. A further reported finding was that TCR beta sequences accurately predicted the HLA-A and HLA-B alleles for most subjects in the first cohort.

This clone was detected only a few times. Its antigen remains unidentified. No base qualities exist here, and no much larger clone lies one base off it. Material for sequencing was PBMCs. The chain was built from TRBV7-8 and TRBJ1-2; a stretch of 9 junction bases matches TRBD1. The sequence was collected from a man aged 50 or older in good health and CMV-seropositive. The CDR3 reads CASGTGGEYGYTF. The DNA sequence follows: TGTGCCAGCGGAACAGGGGGCGAGTATGGCTACACCTTC.